This T cell receptor beta chain was found in a study of T-cell memory formation after mild COVID-19. TCRdb ran MiXCR on the 5' RACE reads and lists one entry per CDR3 protein. The top ten clones hold around a fifth of a sample with roughly 300,000 distinct CDR3 sequences, 8% to 9% of them seen once. This CDR3 has 15 residues. Germline trimming cut 1 base from V and 4 bases from J; bases unmatched to any gene: 4. Germline values: CDR1 LNHNV, CDR2 YYDKDF (reference sequence). The TCR was taken from a young man who had mild COVID-19 (a few samples of this study predate the infection). Cell type and time point are not known. Input material: PBMCs or a T cell subset sorted from them (not recorded which). This sequence joins TRBV15 and TRBJ2-7; TRBD1 matches at 10 bases. The CDR3, as DNA: TGTGCCACCAGCAGAGCTGGGACAGGGGAATACGAGCAGTACTTC. Amino acids: CATSRAGTGEYEQYF.